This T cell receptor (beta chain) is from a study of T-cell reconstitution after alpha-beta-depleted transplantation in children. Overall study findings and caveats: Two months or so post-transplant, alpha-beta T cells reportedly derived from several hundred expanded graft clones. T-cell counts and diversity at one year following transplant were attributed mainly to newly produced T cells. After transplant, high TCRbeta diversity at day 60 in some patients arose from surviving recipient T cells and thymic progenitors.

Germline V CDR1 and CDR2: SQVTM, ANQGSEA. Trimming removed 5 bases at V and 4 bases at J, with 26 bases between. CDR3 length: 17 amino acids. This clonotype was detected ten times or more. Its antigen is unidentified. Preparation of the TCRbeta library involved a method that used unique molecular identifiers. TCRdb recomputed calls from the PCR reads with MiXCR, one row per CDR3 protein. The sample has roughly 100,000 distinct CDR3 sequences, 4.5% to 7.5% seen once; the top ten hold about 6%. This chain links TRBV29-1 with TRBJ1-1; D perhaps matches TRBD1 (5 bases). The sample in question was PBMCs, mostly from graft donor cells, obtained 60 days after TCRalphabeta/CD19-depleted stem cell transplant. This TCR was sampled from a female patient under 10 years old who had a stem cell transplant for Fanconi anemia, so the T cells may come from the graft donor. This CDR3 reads CSVRPMKRQNIVTEAFF. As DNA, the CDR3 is TGCAGCGTTCGTCCTATGAAAAGACAGAATATTGTCACTGAAGCTTTCTTT.